Each of the 7 T cell receptor beta chains below was sequenced from the same sample in a study of T cell clonality in common variable immunodeficiency. Assay: immunoSEQ multiplex PCR; the TCRdb copy retains only in-frame clones and omits some. The profile covers 30,000 to 40,000 clones, none occurring a single time. Sequenced material: peripheral blood mononuclear cells. The origin of the receptors is a person aged 18-69 years in good health.

This clone was picked up many times. The CDR3 extends 3 residues past the end of the read, so its final part is completed from the germline J gene. The chain links TRBV6-1 to TRBJ1-3; TRBD1 matches 7 bases. With V trimmed by 4 bases and J by 2 bases, 8 bases remained unmatched. CDR1 is MNHNS and CDR2 is SASEGT in the germline V gene. This CDR3 spans 16 amino acids. The sequenced CDR3 bases are TGTGCCAGCAGTGGAGTATTACAGGGGCCTGGAAACACC. Its protein is CASSGVLQGPGNT. The complete CDR3 protein is CASSGVLQGPGNTIYF.

This clone was seen a handful of times. The DNA ends 3 residues before the CDR3 does, and the rest of the CDR3 is filled in from the germline J gene. The chain combines TRBV23-1 with TRBJ2-2, with D possibly matching TRBD1 (5 bases). TRBV23-1 is annotated as an ORF whose role is uncertain. This CDR3 region has 19 residues. The DNA read from the CDR3 is TGCGCCAGCAGTCAATCGATCAGGGCCTTGAGCTCCTATAATTCACCG. It yields the protein CASSQSIRALSSYNSP. The CDR3 reads in full as CASSQSIRALSSYNSPLFF.

This clone showed up many times. The read finishes 3 residues shy of the CDR3 end, and the germline J gene is used to complete it. This chain joins TRBV5-1 and TRBJ1-4; 8 bases fit TRBD1. CDR1 and CDR2 from the germline V gene are SGHRS and YFSETQ. After removal of 4 bases from V and 4 bases from J, the junction contained 15 bases not matched to a gene. The CDR3 runs to 18 residues. Partial CDR3 DNA: TGCGCCAGCAGCCCAGGGACAGGTCACAAAGTCTATAATGAAAAA. Residues: CASSPGTGHKVYNEK. The complete CDR3 sequence is CASSPGTGHKVYNEKLFF.

This clone was detected ten times or more. Read sequence stops 3 residues before the CDR3 end, and the germline J gene provides the missing end. The rearrangement uses TRBV19 and TRBJ1-2; possible D gene TRBD1, 6 bases. Germline V gene lookup returns CDR1 LNHDA and CDR2 SQIVND (reference sequence). V dropped 8 bases and J dropped 0 bases, with 13 bases sitting between them. This CDR3 is 14 amino acids long. The sequenced part of the CDR3 DNA is TGTGCCAGTGCCCGGGACATAACTAACTATGGC. Its protein is CASARDITNYG. From start to end, the CDR3 is CASARDITNYGYTF.

This clone appeared a few times. The read ends 3 residues shy of where the CDR3 ends; the end is completed using the germline J gene. The J gene is TRBJ1-2, the V gene TRBV10-2, with D maybe TRBD1 (5 bases). The CDR3 contains 13 residues. Germline V CDR1 and CDR2: WSHSY, SAAADI. The part of the CDR3 DNA that was read is TGCGCCAGCAGTGACCCGGGGGGGGTAAGC. Encoded protein: CASSDPGGVS. The CDR3 in full is CASSDPGGVSYTF.

In this sample, this clone turned up many times. The read terminates 3 residues before the CDR3 end, so the remaining end is supplied by the germline J gene. This chain joins TRBV11-3 and TRBJ2-1; weak D call: TRBD2 (6 bases). Trimming pared 3 bases from V and 9 bases from J, leaving 15 bases between. Germline V gene lookup returns CDR1 SGHNT and CDR2 YENEEA. The CDR3 runs to 14 residues. CDR3 sequence: CASSLERGAGEQFF. The covered CDR3 bases are TGTGCCAGCAGCTTGGAGCGTGGAGCGGGTGAG. The variable domain in full, with the rest retrieved from reference TRBV11-3 and TRBJ2-1, is EAGVVQSPRYKIIEKKQPVAFWCNPISGHNTLYWYLQNLGQGPELLIRYENEEAVDDSQLPKDRFSAERLKGVDSTLKIQPAELGDSAVYLCASSLERGAGEQFFGPGTRLTVL.

In this sample, this clone turned up many times. Read data end 3 residues before the CDR3 end; the end is taken from the germline J gene. The chain carries TRBV7-8 and TRBJ2-2; D unresolved. The CDR3 is made up of 14 amino acids. Trimming removed 1 base from V and 1 base from J, with 4 bases in between. Germline CDR1 is SGHVS and CDR2 is FQNEAQ. The sequenced CDR3 bases are TGTGCCAGCAGCTTAGTCCGGAACACCGGGGAG. As protein: CASSLVRNTGE. The complete CDR3 reads CASSLVRNTGELFF.